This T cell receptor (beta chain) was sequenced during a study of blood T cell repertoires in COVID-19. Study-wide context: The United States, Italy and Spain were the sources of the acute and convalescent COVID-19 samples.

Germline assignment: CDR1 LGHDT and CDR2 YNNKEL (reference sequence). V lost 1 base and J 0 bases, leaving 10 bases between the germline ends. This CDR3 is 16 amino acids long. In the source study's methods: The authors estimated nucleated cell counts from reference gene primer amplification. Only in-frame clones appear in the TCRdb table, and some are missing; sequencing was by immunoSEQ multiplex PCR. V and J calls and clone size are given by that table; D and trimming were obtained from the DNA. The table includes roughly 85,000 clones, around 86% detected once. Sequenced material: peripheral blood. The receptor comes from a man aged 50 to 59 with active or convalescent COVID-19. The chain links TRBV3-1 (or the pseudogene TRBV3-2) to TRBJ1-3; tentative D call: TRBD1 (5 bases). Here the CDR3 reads CASSQGSGGSGNTIYF. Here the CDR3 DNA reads TGTGCCAGCAGCCAAGGTTCCGGGGGCTCTGGAAACACCATATATTTT.